The entry that follows covers one TCR beta chain sequence. This entry is derived from a study of post-analysis software for immune sequencing data. cDNA libraries of TCR beta carried unique molecular identifiers. TCRdb ran MiXCR on the PCR reads and lists one entry per CDR3 protein. The sample includes 600,000 to 750,000 distinct CDR3 sequences, 55% to 70% seen only once; the top ten take roughly 12%. Specimen: blood. The clonotype was recovered from a girl aged 2-9 years with multiple sclerosis.

CDR3 loop: CASSHTPDSPDTQYF. CDR3 nucleotides: TGTGCCAGCAGCCATACCCCGGACTCCCCAGATACGCAGTATTTT. V gene TRBV6-6 combines with J gene TRBJ2-3, with a possible D match to TRBD2 (5 bases). Germline assignment: CDR1 MNHNY and CDR2 SVGAGI (reference sequence). The CDR3 extends over 15 amino acids. Trimming took 6 bases from V and 4 from J, leaving 17 bases between them.